These 26 T cell receptor beta chains were all obtained from the same sample, sequenced in a study of vaccination effects on CD4 cells after COVID-19. Their antigen targets remain unknown. The ViraFEST assay expanded antigen-specific CD4+ T cells with viral peptide pools before sequencing. When about ten days of culture had elapsed, CD4+ T cells were isolated. None of the vaccinated had previously contracted SARS-CoV-2, and their nucleocapsid antibodies tested negative. This table comes from immunoSEQ multiplex PCR, and its TCRdb copy is limited to in-frame clones, with some not included. The sample has approximately 74,000 clones; roughly 74% are singletons. The sample in question was CD4+ T cells from PBMCs cultured with HCoV-NL63 spike peptides, obtained before COVID-19 vaccination. The receptors originated from a human donor who received a COVID-19 vaccine.

This clone was observed a single time. The chain carries TRBV24-1 and TRBJ1-2, with a weak D call TRBD1 (5 bases). This CDR3 contains 13 residues. Trimming pared 0 bases from V and 8 bases from J, leaving 9 bases between. Germline V CDR1 and CDR2: KGHDR, SFDVKD. CDR3 coding DNA: TGTGCCACCAGTGATTTGCAGGGAAAAGGCTACACCTTC. Amino acid sequence: CATSDLQGKGYTF.

The genes are TRBV5-1 and TRBJ2-5; TRBD2 agrees at 11 bases. The CDR3 is 17 residues long. Germline CDR1 is SGHRS and CDR2 is YFSETQ. V was pared by 0 bases and J by 1 base, with 5 bases of the junction left unmatched. The CDR3 is CASSLADTSGGQETQYF. In DNA form, the CDR3 reads TGCGCCAGCAGCTTGGCCGATACTAGCGGGGGCCAAGAGACCCAGTACTTC.

The rearrangement links TRBV4-1 to TRBJ1-3; perhaps TRBD1 as D (5 bases). The CDR3 length is 16 residues. Looked up from germline, CDR1 is MGHRA and CDR2 is YSYEKL. V lost 0 bases and J 0 bases, leaving 9 bases between the germline ends. CDR3 in amino acids: CASSQDSGTSGNTIYF. The CDR3 DNA reads TGCGCCAGCAGCCAAGACTCGGGGACCTCTGGAAACACCATATATTTT.

The V and J genes are TRBV5-1 and TRBJ2-5; TRBD1 aligns across 12 bases. Germline-derived CDR1 and CDR2 are SGHRS and YFSETQ. V shed 4 bases and J 5 bases; nucleotides not matched to a gene: 6. The CDR3 runs to 15 residues. The CDR3 is CASSPGTGGEETQYF. CDR3 coding DNA: TGCGCCAGCAGCCCGGGGACAGGGGGCGAGGAGACCCAGTACTTC.

This clone was detected a few times. V and J are TRBV2 and TRBJ2-1; the D is unclear. CDR1 SNHLY and CDR2 FYNNEI come from the germline V gene. Trimming took off 0 bases at V and 2 bases at J, with 5 bases between the two ends. The CDR3 covers 14 residues. Here the CDR3 reads CASSEALAYNEQFF. DNA for the CDR3: TGTGCCAGCAGTGAAGCCCTAGCCTACAATGAGCAGTTCTTC.

This clone was seen once. The chain joins TRBV7-3 to TRBJ2-3; 7 nucleotides agree with TRBD2. The germline V gene has CDR1 SGHTA and CDR2 FQGTGA. The CDR3 sequence is 20 residues long. V lost 8 bases to trimming and J lost 0 bases; unmatched junction nucleotides: 23. The CDR3 is CASGNGGRRGSGASTDTQYF. The CDR3 region has the DNA TGTGCCAGCGGAAATGGGGGTAGACGGGGGAGCGGGGCTAGCACAGATACGCAGTATTTT.

V is TRBV2 and J is TRBJ2-5, with D perhaps TRBD1 or TRBD2 (6 bases each). Germline CDR1 and CDR2: SNHLY and FYNNEI. The V gene lost 7 bases and the J gene lost 7 bases, with 16 bases spanning the gap. This CDR3 is built from 13 residues. The CDR3, as DNA: TGTGCCAGCACTCGGGACGGAGGGGGGACCCAGTACTTC. Protein sequence: CASTRDGGGTQYF.

This clone was found once. V gene TRBV25-1 combines with J gene TRBJ2-1, with D maybe TRBD2 (6 bases). The CDR3 runs to 15 residues. V lost 4 bases, J lost 0 bases, and 10 bases lay in between. Germline assignment: CDR1 MGHDK and CDR2 SYGVNS. CDR3 amino acids: CASSVTGGSYNEQFF. The CDR3 nucleotides are TGTGCCAGCAGTGTAACCGGGGGCTCCTACAATGAGCAGTTCTTC.

This sequence joins TRBV4-3 and TRBJ1-6, with TRBD1 matching over 7 bases. Germline V gene data show CDR1 as LGHNA and CDR2 as YSLEER. The CDR3 runs 19 residues. Trimming at V came to 1 base and at J to 10 bases, leaving 19 bases not matched to a gene. CDR3 bases: TGCGCCAGCAGCCAAGCCCTCCCAAATAGACAGGGTCCAGTGTCACCCCTCCACTTT. Amino acid sequence: CASSQALPNRQGPVSPLHF.

The chain couples TRBV19 to TRBJ2-2; D is uncertain. The CDR3 is 13 amino acids. V lost 4 bases, J lost 4 bases, and 7 bases lay in between. The germline CDR1 and CDR2 sequences are LNHDA and SQIVND (reference sequence). CDR3 protein: CASSTTITGELFF. CDR3 nucleotides: TGTGCCAGTAGTACCACTATCACCGGGGAGCTGTTTTTT.

The rearrangement uses TRBV5-6 and TRBJ2-3; 11 nucleotides agree with TRBD1. The length of the CDR3 is 17 residues. Per germline, CDR1 SGHDT and CDR2 YYEEEE. Unmatched junction bases numbered 7, after V lost 4 bases and J lost 0 bases. The CDR3 here is CASSPLRDRGSTDTQYF. The DNA of the CDR3 is TGTGCCAGCAGCCCACTAAGGGACAGGGGGAGCACAGATACGCAGTATTTT.

The V gene is TRBV14, the J gene TRBJ2-7; 10 bases are a match to TRBD1. The CDR3 is made up of 14 amino acids. The trim removed 1 base at V and 4 bases at J, leaving 1 base unmatched. The germline V gene has CDR1 SGHDN and CDR2 FVKESK. In nucleotides, the CDR3 is TGTGCCAGCAGCCAAGGACAGGGGGCTTACGAGCAGTACGTC. Translation gives CASSQGQGAYEQYV.

The rearrangement links TRBV11-2 to TRBJ1-2; no firm D call. CDR1 is SGHAT, CDR2 FQNNGV, per germline. The CDR3 contains 14 residues. V was pared by 5 bases and J by 0 bases, with 10 bases between. The CDR3 loop is CASSPPPTNYGYTF. The CDR3 DNA reads as TGTGCCAGCAGCCCCCCCCCAACTAACTATGGCTACACCTTC.

The chain links TRBV18 to TRBJ1-4, with 7 bases that match TRBD1. Germline CDR1 is KGHSH and CDR2 is LQKENI. Losses at the gene ends were 1 base for V and 7 bases for J; bases not matched to a gene: 3. CDR3 size: 14 residues. The CDR3 nucleotides read TGTGCCAGCTCACCACAGGGGGCAAGTGAAAAACTGTTTTTT. Translation gives CASSPQGASEKLFF.

The rearrangement links TRBV5-1 to TRBJ1-1, with a weak D call TRBD1 (6 bases). V lost 1 base and J lost 4, with 11 bases in between. The CDR3 has 14 amino acids. Germline assignment: CDR1 SGHRS and CDR2 YFSETQ. The CDR3 nucleotides are TGCGCCAGCAGCTTGCAGGGGTCGGGCACTGAAGCTTTCTTT. This encodes CASSLQGSGTEAFF. Looking up the rest from reference TRBV5-1 and TRBJ1-1 gives the full variable domain: KAGVTQTPRYLIKTRGQQVTLSCSPISGHRSVSWYQQTPGQGLQFLFEYFSETQRNKGNFPGRFSGRQFSNSRSEMNVSTLELGDSALYLCASSLQGSGTEAFFGQGTRLTVV.

The rearrangement uses TRBV21-1 and TRBJ2-1; the table assigns TRBD1, which was not confirmed against the DNA. TRBV21-1 is a listed pseudogene. The CDR3 is made up of 16 amino acids. The CDR3 protein is CASSKARRGPYNEQFF. The CDR3 DNA sequence: TGTGCCAGCAGCAAAGCGCGGAGGGGGCCTTACAATGAGCAGTTCTTC.

The genes are TRBV10-2 and TRBJ1-3; D is unresolved. Germline CDR1 reads WSHSY; CDR2 reads SAAADI. Between the trimmed V and J ends, which lost 6 bases and 0 bases, there was a span of 12 bases. The CDR3 has 15 residues. For the CDR3, the DNA is TGCGCCAGCAGACGGGAGGGCCACTCTGGAAACACCATATATTTT. This gives the protein CASRREGHSGNTIYF.

The V gene is TRBV15, the J gene TRBJ1-5; TRBD1 might be the D (5 bases). CDR3 length: 13 amino acids. Germline V gene sequence: CDR1 LNHNV, CDR2 YYDKDF (reference sequence). Trimming removed 5 bases at V and 6 bases at J, with 11 bases between. CDR3 sequence: CATSGDRAQPQHF. The CDR3 DNA follows: TGTGCCACCAGCGGGGACCGGGCTCAGCCCCAGCATTTT.

This chain joins TRBV2 and TRBJ1-1; D is possibly TRBD1 (6 bases). CDR3 length: 11 residues. Trimming took 10 bases from V and 3 from J, leaving 9 bases between them. CDR1 and CDR2 (germline): SNHLY, FYNNEI. In nucleotides, the CDR3 is TGTGCCAACGGGGGCCACACTGAAGCTTTCTTT. It codes for CANGGHTEAFF.

This clone occurred a few times. The J gene is TRBJ2-1, the V gene TRBV19; the match to TRBD2 covers 7 bases. CDR1 and CDR2 (germline): LNHDA, SQIVND (reference sequence). The CDR3 totals 14 residues. V gave up 7 bases and J gave up 5 bases; unmatched junction bases: 8. The CDR3 DNA reads as TGTGCCAGTAAGAGGCCCGGACTAGACAATGAGCAGTTCTTC. As protein: CASKRPGLDNEQFF.

Here the CDR3 DNA reads TGTGCCAGCAGTGAGGAGGGAACAAGGGGCTACACCTTC. Translation: CASSEEGTRGYTF. The chain carries TRBV6-1 and TRBJ1-2; D gene unclear. V gave up 3 bases and J gave up 8 bases, with 13 bases separating them. Germline V gene lookup returns CDR1 MNHNS and CDR2 SASEGT. CDR3 length: 13 residues.

This chain joins TRBV18 and TRBJ2-2; 7 positions agree with TRBD1. The germline V gene encodes CDR1 KGHSH and CDR2 LQKENI. The CDR3 loop spans 14 amino acids. Losses at the gene ends were 3 bases for V and 6 bases for J; bases not matched to a gene: 4. The CDR3 sequence is CASSPTTGAGELFF. For the CDR3, the DNA is TGTGCCAGCTCACCCACAACAGGGGCCGGGGAGCTGTTTTTT.

This clone is a singleton in its sample. The CDR3 coding sequence is TGTGCCAGCAGCTTGTCGGTAGGGACTGGAAACACCATATATTTT. As protein: CASSLSVGTGNTIYF. The chain combines TRBV7-8 with TRBJ1-3; D unclear. The V gene lost 3 bases and the J gene lost 2 bases, with 11 bases spanning the gap. From germline, CDR1 is SGHVS and CDR2 FQNEAQ. The CDR3 is made up of 15 amino acids.

This chain uses TRBV5-1 with TRBJ2-1; no clear D gene. V was shortened by 4 bases and J by 6 bases, with 8 bases between the two germline ends. The CDR3 totals 12 residues. Germline CDR1 and CDR2: SGHRS and YFSETQ. The CDR3 here is CASSLQVNEQFF. CDR3 in DNA: TGCGCCAGCAGCCTGCAGGTCAATGAGCAGTTCTTC.

The chain joins TRBV4-1 to TRBJ1-1, with no clear D. The CDR3 covers 16 residues. V shed 0 bases and J shed 1 base, with 12 bases lying between them. The V gene's germline CDR1 is MGHRA and CDR2 YSYEKL. DNA for the CDR3: TGCGCCAGCAGCCAAGATCCACGGACGTCGAACACTGAAGCTTTCTTT. This encodes CASSQDPRTSNTEAFF.

V usage is TRBV30 and J usage is TRBJ1-1; the D gene is possibly TRBD1 (5 bases). V dropped 5 bases and J dropped 10 bases, with 14 bases sitting between them. CDR1 GTSNPN and CDR2 SVGIG come from the germline V gene (reference sequence). CDR3 length: 11 amino acids. CDR3 sequence (DNA): TGTGCCTGGGGGACGGCATATACAGCTTTCTTT. It yields the protein CAWGTAYTAFF. Using reference TRBV30 and TRBJ1-1 for the parts outside the CDR3, the full variable domain is SQTIHQWPATLVQPVGSPLSLECTVEGTSNPNLYWYRQAAGRGLQLLFYSVGIGQISSEVPQNLSASRPQDRQFILSSKKLLLSDSGFYLCAWGTAYTAFFGQGTRLTVV.